Sequencing of this T cell receptor (beta chain) was carried out in a study of T cells in Graves' hyperthyroidism and ophthalmopathy. On the study more broadly: Sampling of peripheral blood happened at initial diagnosis, prior to any treatment.

Hyperthyroidism had been newly diagnosed in patients aged 18 to 65, and its duration was under 2 months. Diagnoses used clinical symptoms, serum thyroxine and TRAb, thyroid ultrasound and orbital computed tomography. Amplified TCR beta CDR3 regions came from RNA transcripts. First-round RT-PCR targeting the TCR CDR3 was performed with the HTBI primer set. TCRdb re-called the multiplex PCR reads through MiXCR, storing one row per CDR3 protein. Of 300,000 to 450,000 distinct CDR3 sequences listed, 14% are singletons. A word on this clonotype: A read error may be the cause here, since a much bigger clone is one base away.

Sequencing was carried out using blood. This sequence originates from a woman aged 60-70 years with Graves' hyperthyroidism.

CDR3 coding DNA: TGTGCCAGCAGTTACTCGATTCCTAGCGGGAGTTCCTACGAGCAGTACTTC. As protein: CASSYSIPSGSSYEQYF. This chain uses TRBV6-2 or TRBV6-3 with TRBJ2-7; 10 positions agree with TRBD2. Germline V gene sequence: CDR1 MNHEY, CDR2 SVGEGT. The CDR3 sequence is 17 residues long. V lost 0 bases, J lost 1 base, and 6 bases stayed unmatched.